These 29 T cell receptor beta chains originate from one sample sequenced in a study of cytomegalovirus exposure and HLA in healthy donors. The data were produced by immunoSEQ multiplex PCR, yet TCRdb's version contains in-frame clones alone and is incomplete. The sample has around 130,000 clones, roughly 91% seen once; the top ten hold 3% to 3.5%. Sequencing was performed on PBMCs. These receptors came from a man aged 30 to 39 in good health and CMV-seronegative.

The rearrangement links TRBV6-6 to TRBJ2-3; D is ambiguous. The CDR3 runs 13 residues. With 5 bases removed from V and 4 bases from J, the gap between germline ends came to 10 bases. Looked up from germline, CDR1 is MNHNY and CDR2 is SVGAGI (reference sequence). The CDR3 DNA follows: TGTGCCAGCAGTCTCCCCCCAGCAGATACGCAGTATTTT. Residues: CASSLPPADTQYF.

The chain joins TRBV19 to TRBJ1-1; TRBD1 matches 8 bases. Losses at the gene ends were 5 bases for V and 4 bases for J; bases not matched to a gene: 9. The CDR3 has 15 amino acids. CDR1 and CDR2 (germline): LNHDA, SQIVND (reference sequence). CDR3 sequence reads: CASSPARGRRTEAFF. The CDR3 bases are TGTGCCAGTAGTCCAGCCAGGGGGCGCCGCACTGAAGCTTTCTTT.

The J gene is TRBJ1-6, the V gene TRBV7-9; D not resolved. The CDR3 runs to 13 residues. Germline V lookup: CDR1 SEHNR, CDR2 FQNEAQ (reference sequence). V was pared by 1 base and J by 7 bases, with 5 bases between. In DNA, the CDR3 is TGTGCCAGCAGCTTAGGAGGCAATTCACCCCTCCACTTT. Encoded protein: CASSLGGNSPLHF.

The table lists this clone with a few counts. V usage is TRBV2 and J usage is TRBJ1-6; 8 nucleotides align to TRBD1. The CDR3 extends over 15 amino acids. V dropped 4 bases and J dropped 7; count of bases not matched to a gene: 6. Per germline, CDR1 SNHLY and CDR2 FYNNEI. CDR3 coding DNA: TGTGCCAGCAGTGTGCAGGGGGCGGCGAATTCACCCCTCCACTTT. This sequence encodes CASSVQGAANSPLHF.

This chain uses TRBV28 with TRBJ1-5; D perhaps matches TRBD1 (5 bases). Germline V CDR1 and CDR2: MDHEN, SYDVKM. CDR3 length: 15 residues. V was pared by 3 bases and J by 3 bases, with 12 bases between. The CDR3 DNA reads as TGTGCCAGCAGTTTCCCTGACAGCTTCAATCAGCCCCAGCATTTT. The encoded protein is CASSFPDSFNQPQHF.

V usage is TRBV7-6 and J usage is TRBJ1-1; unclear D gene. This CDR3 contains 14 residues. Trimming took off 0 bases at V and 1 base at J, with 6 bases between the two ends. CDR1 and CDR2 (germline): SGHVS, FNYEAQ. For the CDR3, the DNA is TGTGCCAGCAGCTTAGCAGCCGGGAACACTGAAGCTTTCTTT. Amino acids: CASSLAAGNTEAFF.

The CDR3 DNA reads as TGTGCCAGCAGCCGACGGGGTGCCGGCTACACCTTC. It yields the protein CASSRRGAGYTF. The rearrangement joins TRBV7-2 to TRBJ1-2; D remains ambiguous. Trimming removed 5 bases from V and 8 bases from J, with 12 bases in between. Germline V CDR1 and CDR2: SGHTA, FQGNSA. This CDR3 region has 12 residues.

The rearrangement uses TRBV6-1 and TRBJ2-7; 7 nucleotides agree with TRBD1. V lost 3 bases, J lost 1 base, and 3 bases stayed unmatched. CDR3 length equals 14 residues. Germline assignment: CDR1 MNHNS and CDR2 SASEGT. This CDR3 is CASSDYRGSYEQYF. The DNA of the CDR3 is TGTGCCAGCAGTGACTACAGGGGTTCCTACGAGCAGTACTTC.

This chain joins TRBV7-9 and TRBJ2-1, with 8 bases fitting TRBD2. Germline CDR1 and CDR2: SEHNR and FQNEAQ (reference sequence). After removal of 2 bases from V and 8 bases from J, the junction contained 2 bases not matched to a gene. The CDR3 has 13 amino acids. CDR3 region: CASSLRGGDEQFF. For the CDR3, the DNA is TGTGCCAGCAGCTTACGGGGGGGCGATGAGCAGTTCTTC.

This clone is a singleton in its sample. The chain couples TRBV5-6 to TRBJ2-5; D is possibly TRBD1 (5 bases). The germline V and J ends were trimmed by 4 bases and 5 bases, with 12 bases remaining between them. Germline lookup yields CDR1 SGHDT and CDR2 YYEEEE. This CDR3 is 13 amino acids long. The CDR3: CASSVREMETQYF. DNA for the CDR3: TGTGCCAGCAGCGTCAGGGAAATGGAGACCCAGTACTTC.

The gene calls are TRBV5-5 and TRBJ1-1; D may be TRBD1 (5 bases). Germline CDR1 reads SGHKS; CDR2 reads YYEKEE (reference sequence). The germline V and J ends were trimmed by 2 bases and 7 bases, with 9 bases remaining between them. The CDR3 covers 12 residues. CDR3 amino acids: CASSFRVSEAFF. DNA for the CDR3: TGTGCCAGCAGCTTCAGGGTTAGTGAAGCTTTCTTT.

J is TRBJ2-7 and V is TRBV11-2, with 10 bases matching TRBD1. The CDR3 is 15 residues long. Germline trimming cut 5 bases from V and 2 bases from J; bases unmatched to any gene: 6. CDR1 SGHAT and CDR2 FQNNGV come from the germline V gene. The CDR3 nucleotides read TGTGCCAGCAGCGAGACAGGGGGCCTTCCCTACGAGCAGTACTTC. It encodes CASSETGGLPYEQYF.

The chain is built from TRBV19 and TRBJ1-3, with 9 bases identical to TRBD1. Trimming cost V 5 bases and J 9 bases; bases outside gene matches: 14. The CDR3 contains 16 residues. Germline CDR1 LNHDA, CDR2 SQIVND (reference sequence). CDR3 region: CASSPNPGTGSITIYF. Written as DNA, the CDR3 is TGTGCCAGTAGTCCGAATCCCGGGACAGGGAGCATCACCATATATTTT.

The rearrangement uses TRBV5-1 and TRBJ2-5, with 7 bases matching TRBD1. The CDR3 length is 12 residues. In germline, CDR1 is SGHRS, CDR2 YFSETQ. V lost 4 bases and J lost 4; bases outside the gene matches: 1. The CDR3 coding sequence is TGCGCCAGCAGCCGGACAGGAGAGACCCAGTACTTC. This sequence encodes CASSRTGETQYF.

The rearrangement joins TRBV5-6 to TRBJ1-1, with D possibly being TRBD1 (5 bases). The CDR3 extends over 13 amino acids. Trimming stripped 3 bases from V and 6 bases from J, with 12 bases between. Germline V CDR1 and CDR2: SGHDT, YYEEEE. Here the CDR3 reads CASSSIGVAEAFF. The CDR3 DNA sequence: TGTGCCAGCAGCTCAATAGGGGTCGCTGAAGCTTTCTTT. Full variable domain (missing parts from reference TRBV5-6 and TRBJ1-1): DAGVTQSPTHLIKTRGQQVTLRCSPKSGHDTVSWYQQALGQGPQFIFQYYEEEERQRGNFPDRFSGHQFPNYSSELNVNALLLGDSALYLCASSSIGVAEAFFGQGTRLTVV.

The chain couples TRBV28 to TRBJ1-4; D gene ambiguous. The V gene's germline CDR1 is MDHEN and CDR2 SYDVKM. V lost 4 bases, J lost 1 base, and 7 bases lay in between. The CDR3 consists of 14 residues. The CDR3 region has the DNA TGTGCCAGCAGTTCCGGGAAAACTAATGAAAAACTGTTTTTT. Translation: CASSSGKTNEKLFF. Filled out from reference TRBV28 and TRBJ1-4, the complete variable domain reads DVKVTQSSRYLVKRTGEKVFLECVQDMDHENMFWYRQDPGLGLRLIYFSYDVKMKEKGDIPEGYSVSREKKERFSLILESASTNQTSMYLCASSSGKTNEKLFFGSGTQLSVL.

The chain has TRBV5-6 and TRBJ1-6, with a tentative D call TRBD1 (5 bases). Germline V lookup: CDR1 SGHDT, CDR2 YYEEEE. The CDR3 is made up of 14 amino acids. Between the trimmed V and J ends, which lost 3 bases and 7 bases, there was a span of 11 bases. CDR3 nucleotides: TGTGCCAGCAGCTCACAGGTCGCGAATTCACCCCTCCACTTT. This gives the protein CASSSQVANSPLHF.

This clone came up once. CDR3 region: CASREGSSISYTF. The CDR3, as DNA: TGTGCCAGCAGGGAGGGATCCTCGATCTCCTACACCTTC. The chain couples TRBV7-2 to TRBJ1-2, with D unclear. Germline V gives CDR1 SGHTA, CDR2 FQGNSA. CDR3 size: 13 residues. Trimming left V 6 bases short and J 10 bases short, with 18 bases between.

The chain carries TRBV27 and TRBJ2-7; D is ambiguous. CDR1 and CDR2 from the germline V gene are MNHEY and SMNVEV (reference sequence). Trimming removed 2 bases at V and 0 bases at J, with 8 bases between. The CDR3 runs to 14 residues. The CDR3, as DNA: TGTGCCAGCAGTTTACCAGGAAGCTCCTACGAGCAGTACTTC. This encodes CASSLPGSSYEQYF.

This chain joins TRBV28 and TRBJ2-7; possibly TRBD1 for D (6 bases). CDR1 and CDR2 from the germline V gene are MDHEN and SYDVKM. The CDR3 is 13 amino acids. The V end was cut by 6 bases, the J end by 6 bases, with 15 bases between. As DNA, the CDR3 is TGTGCCAGCAGCCTTACAGGGAAAGCCGAGCAGTACTTC. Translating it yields CASSLTGKAEQYF. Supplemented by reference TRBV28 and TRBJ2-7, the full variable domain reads DVKVTQSSRYLVKRTGEKVFLECVQDMDHENMFWYRQDPGLGLRLIYFSYDVKMKEKGDIPEGYSVSREKKERFSLILESASTNQTSMYLCASSLTGKAEQYFGPGTRLTVT.

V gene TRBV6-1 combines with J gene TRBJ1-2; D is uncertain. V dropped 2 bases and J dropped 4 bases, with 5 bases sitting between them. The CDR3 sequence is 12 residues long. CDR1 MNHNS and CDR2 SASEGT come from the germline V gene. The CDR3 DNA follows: TGTGCCAGCAGTGAATCCATCTATGGCTACACCTTC. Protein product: CASSESIYGYTF.

This chain's CDR3 is CASSLLAQGHTEAFF. CDR3 DNA sequence: TGCGCCAGCAGCCTCTTGGCACAGGGGCACACTGAAGCTTTCTTT. The chain combines TRBV4-1 with TRBJ1-1, with TRBD1 matching over 7 bases. CDR1 and CDR2 (germline): MGHRA, YSYEKL. There are 15 residues in the CDR3. Trimming at V came to 4 bases and at J to 3 bases, leaving 8 bases not matched to a gene.

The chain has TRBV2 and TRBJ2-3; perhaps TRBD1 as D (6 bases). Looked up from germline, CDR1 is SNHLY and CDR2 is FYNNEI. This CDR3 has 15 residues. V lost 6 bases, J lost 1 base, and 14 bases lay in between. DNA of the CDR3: TGTGCCAGCAGGGGGGCAGGGGATGGCACAGATACGCAGTATTTT. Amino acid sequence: CASRGAGDGTDTQYF. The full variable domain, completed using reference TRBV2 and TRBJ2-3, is EPEVTQTPSHQVTQMGQEVILRCVPISNHLYFYWYRQILGQKVEFLVSFYNNEISEKSEIFDDQFSVERPDGSNFTLKIRSTKLEDSAMYFCASRGAGDGTDTQYFGPGTRLTVL.

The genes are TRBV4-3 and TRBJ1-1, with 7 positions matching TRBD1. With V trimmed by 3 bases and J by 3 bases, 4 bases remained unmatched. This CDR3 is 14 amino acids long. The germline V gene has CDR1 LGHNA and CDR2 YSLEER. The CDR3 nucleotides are TGCGCCAGCAGCCAGACGACAGGGTACACTGAAGCTTTCTTT. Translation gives CASSQTTGYTEAFF.

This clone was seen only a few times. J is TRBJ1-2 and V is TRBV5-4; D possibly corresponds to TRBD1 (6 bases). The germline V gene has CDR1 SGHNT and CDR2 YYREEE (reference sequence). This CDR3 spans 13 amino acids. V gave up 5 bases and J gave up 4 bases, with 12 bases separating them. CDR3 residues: CASRSQGSYGYTF. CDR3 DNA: TGTGCCAGCAGGTCACAGGGATCCTATGGCTACACCTTC. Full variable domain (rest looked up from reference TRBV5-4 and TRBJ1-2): ETGVTQSPTHLIKTRGQQVTLRCSSQSGHNTVSWYQQALGQGPQFIFQYYREEENGRGNFPPRFSGLQFPNYSSELNVNALELDDSALYLCASRSQGSYGYTFGSGTRLTVV.

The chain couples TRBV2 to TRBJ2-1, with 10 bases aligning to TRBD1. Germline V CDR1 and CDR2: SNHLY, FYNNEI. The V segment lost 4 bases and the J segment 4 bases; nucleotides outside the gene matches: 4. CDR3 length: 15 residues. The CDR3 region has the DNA TGTGCCAGCAGTGCCGACAGGGGGCATTACAATGAGCAGTTCTTC. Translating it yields CASSADRGHYNEQFF.

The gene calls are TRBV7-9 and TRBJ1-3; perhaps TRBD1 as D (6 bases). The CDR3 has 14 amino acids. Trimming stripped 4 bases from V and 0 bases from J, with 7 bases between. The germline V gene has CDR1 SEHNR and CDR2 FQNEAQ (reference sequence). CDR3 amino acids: CASSSGASGNTIYF. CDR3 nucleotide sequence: TGTGCCAGCAGCTCAGGGGCCTCTGGAAACACCATATATTTT. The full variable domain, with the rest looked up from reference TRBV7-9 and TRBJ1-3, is DTGVSQNPRHKITKRGQNVTFRCDPISEHNRLYWYRQTLGQGPEFLTYFQNEAQLEKSRLLSDRFSAERPKGSFSTLEIQRTEQGDSAMYLCASSSGASGNTIYFGEGSWLTVV.

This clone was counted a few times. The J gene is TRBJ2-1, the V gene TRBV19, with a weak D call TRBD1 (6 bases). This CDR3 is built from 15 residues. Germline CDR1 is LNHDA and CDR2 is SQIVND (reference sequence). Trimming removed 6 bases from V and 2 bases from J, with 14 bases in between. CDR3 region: CASRNQGPAYNEQFF. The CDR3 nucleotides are TGTGCCAGTAGGAATCAGGGGCCTGCCTACAATGAGCAGTTCTTC.

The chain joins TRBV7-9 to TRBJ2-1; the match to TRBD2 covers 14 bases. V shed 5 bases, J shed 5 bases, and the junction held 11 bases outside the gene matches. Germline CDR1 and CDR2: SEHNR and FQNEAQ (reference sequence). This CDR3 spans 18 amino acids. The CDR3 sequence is CASSVGTSGGISDNEQFF. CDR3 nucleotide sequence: TGTGCCAGCAGCGTCGGGACTAGCGGGGGAATTAGCGACAATGAGCAGTTCTTC.